This T cell receptor beta chain was documented in a study of Tregs in tolerant kidney transplant recipients. Study observations and caveats: Biological reproducibility was not directly addressed, but technical replication error appeared minimal. Activated donor B cell expansion appeared to reveal the most relevant donor-specific TCRbeta repertoire. The small number of patients limits these findings pending further validation.

Assay used: immunoSEQ multiplex PCR; TCRdb lists only in-frame clones, some missing. The top ten hold around 5.2% of the sample, which has over 55,000 clones, more than 70% seen once. In germline, CDR1 is SEHNR, CDR2 FQNEAQ (reference sequence). Trimming removed 1 base at V and 8 bases at J, with 8 bases between. This CDR3 spans 12 amino acids. Unstimulated regulatory T cells (CD4+CD25+CD127-), CD4+CD25- non-regulatory cells, CD4 and CD8 cells were FACS-sorted from thawed PBMCs. This clone was detected a few times. Its antigen is still unknown. The source of this sequence is a human donor in good health. The specimen sequenced was CD4+ T cells from blood. The chain joins TRBV7-9 to TRBJ1-2, with D unresolved. The CDR3 is CASSLGVKGYTF. The CDR3 bases are TGTGCCAGCAGCTTAGGAGTTAAGGGCTACACCTTC.